The present TCR beta chain was sequenced within a study of T cell responses to AZD1222 COVID-19 vaccine (dated by TCRdb to the early 2020s). About the full investigation: Because spike-specific TCR depth and breadth did not differ between the two schedules, AZD1222 recipients who got a second dose at roughly 4 weeks were pooled with those who got a second dose at roughly 12 weeks. A total of approximately 250 trial participants underwent TCR sequencing, of whom about 200 had received two doses of AZD1222 and 26 had received two doses of the MenACWY control vaccine. Enrollment into the trials was organized by age into subgroups of 18-55, 56-69 and 70-plus years, and those subgroups contained about 150, 27 and 61 TCR-sequenced participants, respectively. Overall study results and their limits: Conclusions about previously exposed vaccinees were limited because only six AZD1222 recipients were SARS-CoV-2 seropositive at baseline. The 56-69-year group was small, and its depth increase did not reach significance, likely because of low power. After two AZD1222 doses, spike-specific TCR breadth and depth were significantly higher than at day 0 and than in MenACWY recipients. Reportedly, almost half of the unique spike-specific TCRs recognized epitopes lying outside the regions that are mutated in the B.1.351 and B.1.1.7 variants. Participants were mostly white British and included more females than males, and it was suggested by the authors that clonal diversity may have been underestimated. Because no day 14 peak-response samples were available, repertoires were characterized only after the peak T cell response. Vaccine-associated CD4 TCRs spanned the whole spike protein, with dominant responses in regions 160-218 and 743-854.

On this clone: No cognate antigen has been identified for it. Base quality data are lacking; no much larger clone is found one base away.

There are 13 amino acids in the CDR3, from cysteine to phenylalanine inclusive. Only the CDR3 part of the read is kept: 39 bases, read in frame from the first base. The germline V gene encodes CDR1 MNHNS and CDR2 SASEGT. V trim: 8 bases; J trim: 1 base; unmatched bases: 5. The CDR3 regions of human TCRbeta chains were subjected to immunosequencing. For the original study's pipeline: Repertoire TCRs were matched against a reference library of SARS-CoV-2-specific TCRs generated with the MIRA antigen-specificity platform. Breadth was defined as the fraction of unique TCRs that were SARS-CoV-2-associated. Depth was defined as the fraction of total T cells that were SARS-CoV-2-associated. Using the MIRA data, each spike-specific TCR was mapped to the spike region that the TCR reacts to and placed in a CD4 or CD8 class. Log10-transformed breadth and depth values were compared by one-way ANOVA with Sidak's multiple comparisons tests. This is the immuneACCESS table as TCRdb keeps it, with only in-frame sequences that have V and J called. A part of the clones is gone; compared with another copy, unresolved V genes explain less than half, and the rest is unexplained. V and J calls and clone size follow that table, whereas D and trimming were derived from the DNA. Across this sample there are roughly 180,000 clones, with around 90% seen only once. Around 0.5% of the sample rests with the top ten.

The time point label for this specimen denotes: baseline before first vaccination. Samples from vaccinated people were obtained from the UK trials COV001 and COV002, which included a single-blind randomized controlled phase 2/3 trial of AZD1222 (ChAdOx1 nCoV-19) in healthy adults. Trial participant PBMC samples were collected at day 0 and day 28 after the second dose for TCRbeta chain sequencing. Here the chain combines TRBV6-1 and TRBJ2-7; TRBD2 aligns with 7 central bases. The clonotype originates from an adult in good health. The sequenced sample was peripheral blood, obtained on day 0 of AZD1222 vaccination. The bases read TGTGCCAGCCGGCGGGAGAGGTCCTACGAGCAGTACTTC. It translates to CASRRERSYEQYF.